The rows below give T cell receptor beta chains drawn from one sample of a study of early T cells in non-severe SARS-CoV-2 infection. One entry per CDR3 protein, called by TCRdb with MiXCR from the 5' RACE reads. The sample lists roughly 80,000 distinct CDR3 sequences; about 14% were seen once. Sequencing used whole blood. These TCRs come from an adult who was a healthcare worker with PCR-confirmed SARS-CoV-2 infection or an uninfected control (not recorded which). CDR3s leave out the opening cysteine and the closing phenylalanine or tryptophan. Not every row has a clone size; where given, it reads once, few, many or a size class.

cdr3_length,v_call,clone_size,cdr3_aa
9,TRBV12-3/TRBV12-4,many,ASSSHYEQY
10,TRBV11-2,few,ASSPQHYEQY
13,TRBV7-9,few,ASSPGQASYNEQF
11,TRBV28,.,ASNPGHGNEQF
15,TRBV2,many,ASSNGGTSGGTDTQY
15,TRBV19,few,ANPGDRGSISNQPQH
13,TRBV29-1,.,SGVTASLAYNEQF
11,TRBV29-1,few,SVDSGGNYGYT
14,TRBV27,.,ASSLSPSGSRDTQY
15,TRBV5-1,few,ASSLVTGSSSYNEQF
14,TRBV7-9,many,ASSLVLAGSTDTQY
13,TRBV18,few,ASSPLGGEGNEQY
12,TRBV19,few,ASSTGQGSETQY
10,TRBV29-1,.,SARLSERKLF
11,TRBV12-3/TRBV12-4,many,ASRSWGNTEAF
14,TRBV5-1,few,ASSASGPTSGNTIY
11,TRBV4-2,many,ASSQYSTDTQY
13,TRBV18,many,ASSATGTGVYEQY
11,TRBV29-1,many,SVEAPGGYEQY
13,TRBV5-1,.,ASSLNWGRGGGYT
10,TRBV2,many,ASRGTVYEQY
12,TRBV7-9,.,ASSWTGGHNEQF
11,TRBV10-1,.,ASSVGTGGEQY
10,TRBV11-1,.,ASSAGVYEQY
10,TRBV20-1,few,SARDWGSEQF
11,TRBV18,few,ASSPMGSETQY
14,TRBV3-1,many,ASSQDLASVNTEAF
16,TRBV7-9,few,ASSGRSYGTGDYNEQF
12,TRBV3-1,once,ASSQEGGTYEQY
12,TRBV6-6,.,ASSYSAVNTEAF
13,TRBV4-2,many,ASSQGAGGGEKLF
12,TRBV20-1,many,SAVDRTNGNTIY
13,TRBV29-1,many,SGIPTSGSQFEQF
12,TRBV29-1,many,SVGGRTSGETQY
10,TRBV29-1,.,SVKGANYGYT
11,TRBV30,.,AWSTGSSYEQY
9,TRBV5-1,few,ASSQRDTQY
11,TRBV19,.,ASSGTASYEQY
13,TRBV4-1,many,ASSQGPSGRGEQF
10,TRBV12-3/TRBV12-4,.,ASTLWNQPQH
12,TRBV5-1,few,ASSLDRGSETQY
14,TRBV16,.,ASSQEGTPSYYEQY
9,TRBV29-1,few,SVEEGTEAF
12,TRBV5-1,.,ASSSQTLVNEQF
9,TRBV2,.,ASKNYNEQF
13,TRBV6-6,.,ASRPGTLRYNEQF
13,TRBV24-1,.,ATSDRQLGGDTQY
9,TRBV20-1,.,SADVGDTQY
14,TRBV12-5,few,ASGLVLAGGQETQY
13,TRBV20-1,.,SAREGGSGANVLT